This T cell receptor beta chain was obtained from a study of Ad26.COV2.S vaccination and SARS-CoV-2 variants. Study results and limitations: Those who received the vaccine showed greater spike-specific TCR breadth than those given placebo.

Data came from immunoSEQ multiplex PCR; TCRdb stores just in-frame clones and leaves some out. The data contain about 350,000 clones, about 91% of them singletons. CDR1 SEHNR and CDR2 FQNEAQ come from the germline V gene (reference sequence). The CDR3 consists of 12 residues. Trimming left V 3 bases short and J 6 bases short, with 6 bases between. A word on this clone: The antigen is unknown.

The chain employs TRBV7-9 and TRBJ1-5; D remains unclear. Sequencing was performed on peripheral blood, taken after recovery from COVID-19. This clonotype originated in a human donor who had recovered from COVID-19. CDR3 in DNA: TGTGCCAGCAGCTTGGGCCGTCAGCCCCAGCATTTT. Translated: CASSLGRQPQHF.